These 30 T cell receptor beta chains originate from one sample sequenced in a study of blood T cell repertoires in COVID-19. The data were produced by immunoSEQ multiplex PCR, yet TCRdb's version contains in-frame clones alone and is incomplete. Among approximately 280,000 clones listed, around 92% were seen once. Sample: PBMCs or T cells enriched from blood (not recorded which). Source of these receptors: a woman in her sixties or seventies who had recovered from COVID-19.

V usage is TRBV28 and J usage is TRBJ2-2, with D hard to call. V was pared by 4 bases and J by 2 bases, with 2 bases between. The CDR3 has 12 amino acids. The germline V gene encodes CDR1 MDHEN and CDR2 SYDVKM. The CDR3 DNA reads TGTGCCAGCAGTTCAAACACCGGGGAGCTGTTTTTT. Protein sequence: CASSSNTGELFF.

The chain employs TRBV6-5 and TRBJ1-5; 11 bases fit TRBD1. The length of the CDR3 is 14 residues. CDR1 MNHEY and CDR2 SVGAGI come from the germline V gene. Trimming removed 7 bases from V and 6 bases from J; junction bases left unmatched: 5. CDR3 in DNA: TGTGCCAGCATTCGGACAGGGGGCGGTCAGCCCCAGCATTTT. Amino acids: CASIRTGGGQPQHF.

The V call is TRBV3-1 (or the pseudogene TRBV3-2), the J call TRBJ2-7; D call uncertain. The CDR3 runs to 15 residues. V lost 5 bases and J 5 bases, leaving 19 bases between the germline ends. The germline V gene encodes CDR1 LGHDT and CDR2 YNNKEL (reference sequence). CDR3 residues: CASSSGAASWDEQYF. The CDR3 DNA sequence: TGTGCCAGCAGCTCCGGAGCCGCAAGCTGGGACGAGCAGTACTTC.

J is TRBJ2-2 and V is TRBV27; no clear D gene. Germline CDR1 and CDR2: MNHEY and SMNVEV (reference sequence). Trimming stripped 4 bases from V and 4 bases from J, with 16 bases between. The CDR3 consists of 16 residues. The CDR3 coding sequence is TGTGCCAGCAGTTCATCGGGCCAATCCTCCACCGGGGAGCTGTTTTTT. It encodes CASSSSGQSSTGELFF.

The chain couples TRBV19 to TRBJ1-1; weak D call: TRBD1 (6 bases). Germline CDR1 reads LNHDA; CDR2 reads SQIVND (reference sequence). Deletions cut 6 bases from V and 6 bases from J, with 14 bases between. The CDR3 is 13 residues long. The CDR3: CASRLGGGAEAFF. In nucleotides, the CDR3 is TGTGCCAGTAGGTTAGGGGGAGGGGCTGAAGCTTTCTTT.

This chain joins TRBV28 and TRBJ2-7; D is unresolved. The CDR3 contains 11 residues. Trimming took off 6 bases at V and 6 bases at J, with 9 bases between the two ends. CDR1 is MDHEN and CDR2 is SYDVKM in the germline V gene. The CDR3 here is CASRFPVEQYF. For the CDR3, the DNA is TGTGCCAGCAGGTTCCCAGTCGAGCAGTACTTC. The whole variable domain, filled in from reference TRBV28 and TRBJ2-7, reads DVKVTQSSRYLVKRTGEKVFLECVQDMDHENMFWYRQDPGLGLRLIYFSYDVKMKEKGDIPEGYSVSREKKERFSLILESASTNQTSMYLCASRFPVEQYFGPGTRLTVT.

CDR3 bases: TGTGCCACCAGTGAGTCAGGGACTAGCGGGAGCTGGGATGAGCAGTTCTTC. This sequence encodes CATSESGTSGSWDEQFF. The chain has TRBV24-1 and TRBJ2-1, with 14 bases lining up with TRBD2. Germline CDR1 and CDR2: KGHDR and SFDVKD. The junction had 9 bases not matched to a gene; V was cut back by 4 bases and J by 8 bases. The CDR3 totals 17 residues.

The chain uses TRBV6-6 and TRBJ1-1, with D perhaps matching TRBD1 (5 bases). V was cut by 4 bases and J by 7 bases, with 10 bases left in between. The V gene's germline CDR1 is MNHNY and CDR2 SVGAGI (reference sequence). The CDR3 extends over 12 amino acids. CDR3 sequence reads: CASSSFQGEAFF. The CDR3 bases are TGTGCCAGCAGTTCGTTTCAGGGTGAAGCTTTCTTT.

About this clone: This same CDR3 is encoded by further DNA sequences in the sample. The gene calls are TRBV5-1 and TRBJ2-5, with 15 bases matching TRBD2. Germline loops: CDR1 SGHRS, CDR2 YFSETQ. The CDR3 contains 15 residues. Trimming at V came to 4 bases and at J to 4 bases, leaving 2 bases not matched to a gene. The CDR3 protein is CASSPGLAGGETQYF. CDR3 DNA sequence: TGCGCCAGCAGCCCGGGACTAGCGGGAGGAGAGACCCAGTACTTC. Using reference TRBV5-1 and TRBJ2-5 for the parts outside the CDR3, the full variable domain is KAGVTQTPRYLIKTRGQQVTLSCSPISGHRSVSWYQQTPGQGLQFLFEYFSETQRNKGNFPGRFSGRQFSNSRSEMNVSTLELGDSALYLCASSPGLAGGETQYFGPGTRLLVL.

CDR3 DNA: TGTGCCAGCAGCTTAGTTCCTGGCCTGAGCACAGATACGCAGTATTTT. Translation gives CASSLVPGLSTDTQYF. The V call is TRBV11-3, the J call TRBJ2-3; no reliable D call. Trimming cost V 1 base and J 0 bases, with 11 bases left between them. The CDR3 is 16 amino acids. Germline-derived CDR1 and CDR2 are SGHNT and YENEEA. Full variable domain (outside the CDR3, taken from reference TRBV11-3 and TRBJ2-3): EAGVVQSPRYKIIEKKQPVAFWCNPISGHNTLYWYLQNLGQGPELLIRYENEEAVDDSQLPKDRFSAERLKGVDSTLKIQPAELGDSAVYLCASSLVPGLSTDTQYFGPGTRLTVL.

This sequence joins TRBV28 and TRBJ1-2; D is unresolved. Trimming removed 9 bases at V and 1 base at J, with 18 bases between. The CDR3 loop spans 15 amino acids. Per germline, CDR1 MDHEN and CDR2 SYDVKM. The CDR3 protein is CASRNPGPDNYGYTF. The CDR3 region has the DNA TGTGCCAGTAGAAACCCTGGGCCCGATAACTATGGCTACACCTTC.

The chain recombines TRBV27 with TRBJ2-7; D possibly corresponds to TRBD1 (5 bases). Germline values: CDR1 MNHEY, CDR2 SMNVEV (reference sequence). The V and J ends lost 3 bases and 4 bases respectively, with 13 bases between them. CDR3 length equals 14 residues. CDR3 bases: TGTGCCAGCAGTTTCGCCGACAGACGGTACGAGCAGTACTTC. It codes for CASSFADRRYEQYF.

The CDR3 nucleotides are TGTGCCAGCAGCCAGGACTTTTACAATGAGCAGTTCTTC. Its protein is CASSQDFYNEQFF. This rearrangement joins TRBV6-5 to TRBJ2-1; weak D call: TRBD2 (5 bases). CDR1 and CDR2 from the germline V gene are MNHEY and SVGAGI. This CDR3 is 13 amino acids long. Trimming stripped 6 bases from V and 4 bases from J, with 10 bases between.

J is TRBJ1-2 and V is TRBV11-2, with D possibly being TRBD1 (5 bases). The V end was cut by 1 base, the J end by 4 bases, with 7 bases between. Germline V CDR1 and CDR2: SGHAT, FQNNGV. This CDR3 spans 13 amino acids. CDR3 bases: TGTGCCAGCAGCTTAGGGGGGGGCTATGGCTACACCTTC. Translated, it gives CASSLGGGYGYTF.

This sequence joins TRBV6-5 and TRBJ1-4, with D possibly being TRBD1 (5 bases). V was shortened by 2 bases and J by 3 bases, with 10 bases between the two germline ends. There are 15 residues in the CDR3. CDR1 is MNHEY, CDR2 SVGAGI, per germline. The CDR3 loop is CASSYRGLSNEKLFF. For the CDR3, the DNA is TGTGCCAGCAGTTACCGGGGGTTGTCTAATGAAAAACTGTTTTTT.

This clone was observed once. The V gene is TRBV11-2, the J gene TRBJ2-2; TRBD1 matches at 7 bases. CDR1 and CDR2 from the germline V gene are SGHAT and FQNNGV. Germline trimming cut 3 bases from V and 4 bases from J; bases unmatched to any gene: 5. The CDR3 is 15 amino acids. The CDR3 region has the DNA TGTGCCAGCAGCTTGGGACAGTCACTCACCGGGGAGCTGTTTTTT. Its translation is CASSLGQSLTGELFF.

The chain combines TRBV19 with TRBJ1-2, with D tentatively TRBD1 (6 bases). CDR1 and CDR2 from the germline V gene are LNHDA and SQIVND (reference sequence). There are 14 residues in the CDR3. V was trimmed by 6 bases and J by 7 bases, leaving 18 bases between them. This chain's CDR3 is CASSQGGTAAGYTF. Written as DNA, the CDR3 is TGTGCCAGTAGCCAAGGGGGAACGGCAGCTGGCTACACCTTC.

This sequence joins TRBV5-1 and TRBJ2-7, with 7 bases fitting TRBD1. This CDR3 comprises 14 residues. Looked up from germline, CDR1 is SGHRS and CDR2 is YFSETQ. Trimming at V came to 3 bases and at J to 1 base, leaving 4 bases not matched to a gene. CDR3 region: CASSWGTDSYEQYF. CDR3 coding DNA: TGCGCCAGCAGCTGGGGGACAGATTCCTACGAGCAGTACTTC.

CDR3 sequence (DNA): TGTGCCAGCAGTGTGTCCGCTAGCGGGGTGGGGGAGCAGTTCTTC. Protein: CASSVSASGVGEQFF. This chain uses TRBV2 with TRBJ2-1, with 9 bases matching TRBD2. The CDR3 is 15 amino acids. Unmatched junction bases numbered 11, after V lost 4 bases and J lost 10 bases. Per germline, CDR1 SNHLY and CDR2 FYNNEI.

The J gene is TRBJ1-2, the V gene TRBV5-5, with 7 bases matching TRBD1. CDR3 size: 15 residues. CDR1 is SGHKS and CDR2 is YYEKEE in the germline V gene (reference sequence). With V trimmed by 2 bases and J by 2 bases, 6 bases remained unmatched. CDR3 sequence (DNA): TGTGCCAGCAGCTTAACAGGGGTCGCGAACTATGGCTACACCTTC. Residues: CASSLTGVANYGYTF.

The chain carries TRBV19 and TRBJ2-3; 7 bases are a match to TRBD2. The V segment lost 5 bases and the J segment 5 bases; nucleotides outside the gene matches: 7. The germline V gene has CDR1 LNHDA and CDR2 SQIVND (reference sequence). The CDR3 loop spans 14 amino acids. CDR3 region: CASSSRTSRDTQYF. In nucleotides, the CDR3 is TGTGCCAGTAGTTCCCGGACTAGTAGAGATACGCAGTATTTT.

The chain uses TRBV27 and TRBJ1-5; TRBD1 matches at 8 bases. The CDR3 extends over 16 amino acids. Germline V lookup: CDR1 MNHEY, CDR2 SMNVEV (reference sequence). V trimming: 5 bases; J trimming: 4 bases; junction bases outside the gene matches: 10. In DNA form, the CDR3 reads TGTGCCAGCAGTCCGGAACAGGGGGTTAGGAATCAGCCCCAGCATTTT. Its protein product is CASSPEQGVRNQPQHF.

The chain carries TRBV5-8 and TRBJ2-5, with 8 bases that match TRBD1. CDR1 and CDR2 from the germline V gene are SGHTS and YDEGEE. The CDR3 covers 15 residues. V shed 7 bases, J shed 4 bases, and the junction held 12 bases outside the gene matches. The CDR3: CASRKRTGLSETQYF. As DNA, the CDR3 is TGTGCCAGCCGTAAAAGGACAGGGTTGTCAGAGACCCAGTACTTC.

This clone was picked up one time. The chain combines TRBV11-2 with TRBJ1-1; D possibly corresponds to TRBD1 (5 bases). Trimming removed 7 bases from V and 8 bases from J, with 17 bases in between. CDR3 size: 13 residues. Germline V gene sequence: CDR1 SGHAT, CDR2 FQNNGV. The CDR3 DNA is TGTGCCAGCAACCCGGGTCTGGGGGGAGAAGCTTTCTTT. Its protein is CASNPGLGGEAFF.

The chain uses TRBV2 and TRBJ1-2; 8 nucleotides match TRBD1. V shed 7 bases, J shed 6 bases, and the junction held 4 bases outside the gene matches. The germline CDR1 and CDR2 sequences are SNHLY and FYNNEI. This CDR3 has 12 amino acids. In DNA, the CDR3 is TGTGCCAGCATCGGGACAGGAGATGGCTACACCTTC. It codes for CASIGTGDGYTF.

This clone showed up just once. The CDR3 sequence: CATSAPTGSSYNEQFF. CDR3 bases: TGTGCCACCAGTGCCCCGACCGGGAGCTCCTACAATGAGCAGTTCTTC. The chain has TRBV24-1 and TRBJ2-1; TRBD2 is a possible D gene (6 bases). Germline assignment: CDR1 KGHDR and CDR2 SFDVKD. The CDR3 length is 16 residues. With 5 bases removed from V and 0 bases from J, the gap between germline ends came to 13 bases.

The rearrangement links TRBV6-5 to TRBJ1-5; D perhaps matches TRBD1 (5 bases). This CDR3 has 13 amino acids. Germline assignment: CDR1 MNHEY and CDR2 SVGAGI. Trimming took off 6 bases at V and 3 bases at J, with 9 bases between the two ends. The CDR3 nucleotides read TGTGCCAGCAGGGGGCCTAACAATCAGCCCCAGCATTTT. Translation: CASRGPNNQPQHF.

The gene calls are TRBV5-1 and TRBJ2-7, with D tentatively TRBD1 (6 bases). The CDR3 is made up of 15 amino acids. Germline V gene lookup returns CDR1 SGHRS and CDR2 YFSETQ. V shed 0 bases and J shed 5 bases, with 15 bases lying between them. CDR3 sequence reads: CASSLGTVTLDEQYF. CDR3 sequence (DNA): TGCGCCAGCAGCTTGGGGACAGTGACATTGGACGAGCAGTACTTC.

The V gene is TRBV27, the J gene TRBJ2-1; TRBD2 matches 8 bases. CDR3 length: 16 residues. The V segment lost 6 bases and the J segment 4 bases; nucleotides outside the gene matches: 11. CDR1 MNHEY and CDR2 SMNVEV come from the germline V gene (reference sequence). For the CDR3, the DNA is TGTGCCAGCAGCCCCTACGGGGCGGGGGGATACAATGAGCAGTTCTTC. Residues: CASSPYGAGGYNEQFF.

V usage is TRBV12-3 or TRBV12-4 and J usage is TRBJ2-1; D possibly corresponds to TRBD2 (6 bases). V lost 5 bases to trimming and J lost 9 bases, with 14 bases between them. The CDR3 covers 13 residues. The CDR3 loop reads CASSLTSGSEQFF. The CDR3 DNA follows: TGTGCCAGCAGTCTCACGAGCGGGTCTGAGCAGTTCTTC.